The following is a TCR beta chain sequence with its context. The antigen is not known. These data are taken from a study of post-analysis software for immune sequencing data. The germline V gene encodes CDR1 SQVTM and CDR2 ANQGSEA. This CDR3 comprises 14 residues. The ends were cut back, 7 bases at V and 4 bases at J, with 19 bases in the middle. cDNA libraries of TCR beta carried unique molecular identifiers. Each CDR3 protein gets one entry after TCRdb re-called the PCR reads with MiXCR. The data show hundreds of thousands of distinct CDR3 sequences, under 70% seen once. Whole-study findings and limits: The study found significantly lower normalized Chao1 diversity in multiple sclerosis patients than in controls. A few TRBV segments occurring more often in patients than controls included TRBV5-6, TRBV5-1 and TRBV20-1.

Specimen: blood. V is TRBV29-1 and J is TRBJ1-2, with D possibly TRBD1 on 5 matching bases. This receptor was taken from a girl between 10 and 17 years old with multiple sclerosis. CDR3 region: CSAKTGRRTYGYTF. The CDR3, as DNA: TGCAGCGCAAAGACGGGACGCAGGACCTATGGCTACACCTTC. Supplemented by reference TRBV29-1 and TRBJ1-2, the full variable domain reads SAVISQKPSRDICQRGTSLTIQCQVDSQVTMMFWYRQQPGQSLTLIATANQGSEATYESGFVIDKFPISRPNLTFSTLTVSNMSPEDSSIYLCSAKTGRRTYGYTFGSGTRLTVV.